The table lists the clone carrying this T cell receptor beta chain with a few counts. The CDR3 has 19 amino acids. Germline-derived CDR1 and CDR2 are PRHDT and FYEKMQ (reference sequence). The junction had 12 bases not matched to a gene; V was cut back by 5 bases and J by 5 bases. These data originate in a study of cytomegalovirus exposure and HLA in healthy donors. 60 Vbeta and 13 Jbeta primers were used in PCR. Sequencing was performed with immunoSEQ multiplex PCR; in TCRdb, only in-frame clones are kept and a portion is missing. The sample has some 100,000 clones, 70% to 80% seen once. The receptor was isolated from a female donor in good health and CMV-seropositive. The sequencing sample was made of PBMCs. This rearrangement joins TRBV13 to TRBJ2-2, with 15 bases that match TRBD2. CDR3 protein: CASSPLPGLAGGKTGELFF. CDR3 bases: TGTGCCAGCAGCCCACTACCGGGACTAGCGGGAGGAAAAACCGGGGAGCTGTTTTTT.